Listed below are T cell receptor beta chains from one sample, sequenced in a study of T cell repertoires in cytomegalovirus infection. TCRdb re-called the reads through MiXCR, storing one row per CDR3 protein. This sample has about 340,000 distinct CDR3 sequences, with just under 30% found just once. Their target antigens are unknown. The specimen comprised cultured PBMCs, sampled from culture after CMV antigen stimulation. Source of these receptors: a human donor in good health (CMV status not recorded). Some clones in this sample may be carry-over from other donors' samples. The conserved cysteine and the conserved F or W are not part of the CDR3 here. The D gene is left open where the match is weak.

J,D,V,CDR3
TRBJ2-2,-,TRBV3-1,ASSPRSVTGELF
TRBJ1-2,-,TRBV20-1,SATNPRNYGYT
TRBJ2-5,-,TRBV11-1,ASSLYLSGKGGETQY
TRBJ2-7,TRBD2,TRBV19,ASSIDRGGADEQY
TRBJ2-5,-,TRBV7-8,ASSSTTGETQY
TRBJ1-4,TRBD1,TRBV20-1,SARGGTGRREKLF
TRBJ2-7,TRBD2,TRBV29-1,SVEDTSASYEQY
TRBJ1-1,-,TRBV7-2,ASSPSWGETKAF
TRBJ2-7,-,TRBV9,ASSVGGTNYEQY
TRBJ2-1,TRBD2,TRBV20-1,SARDPLSGGAYNEQF
TRBJ1-1,-,TRBV27,ASSSAPFAGTFNTEAF
TRBJ1-5,-,TRBV19,ASSIGQFSNQPQH
TRBJ1-1,-,TRBV5-1,ASSLGDQSNTEAF
TRBJ2-3,TRBD1,TRBV19,ASRRLRGTGGTDTQY
TRBJ2-1,TRBD1,TRBV6-5,ASSHSTGEVTNEQF
TRBJ1-2,-,TRBV12-3/TRBV12-4,ASSFRGLYGYT
TRBJ2-1,TRBD1,TRBV6-5,ASSYSEQGAMEQF